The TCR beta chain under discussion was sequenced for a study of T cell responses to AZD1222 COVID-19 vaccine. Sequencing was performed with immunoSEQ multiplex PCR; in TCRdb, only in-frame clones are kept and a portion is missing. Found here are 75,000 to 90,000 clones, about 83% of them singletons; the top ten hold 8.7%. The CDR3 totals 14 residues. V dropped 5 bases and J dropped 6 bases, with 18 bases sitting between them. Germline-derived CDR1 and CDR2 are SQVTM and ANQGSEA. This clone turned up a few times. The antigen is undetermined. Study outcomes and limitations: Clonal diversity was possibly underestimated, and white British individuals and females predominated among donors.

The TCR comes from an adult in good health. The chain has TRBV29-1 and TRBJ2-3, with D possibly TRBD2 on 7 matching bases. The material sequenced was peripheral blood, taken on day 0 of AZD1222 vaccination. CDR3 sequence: CSVPVGGGLDTQYF. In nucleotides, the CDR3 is TGCAGCGTTCCTGTGGGGGGGGGCCTGGATACGCAGTATTTT.